This TCR beta chain was recovered during a study of cytotoxic CD8 clonotypes in ibrutinib-treated CLL. Study-level results: Once treatment began, public clonotypes, which were uncommon, contracted or stayed stable. A rise in clonality was seen at ibrutinib response, and a fall back toward baseline was seen at progression.

With regard to this clone: Antigen: not known.

Investigators sought sequencing depths of between 1 in 200,000 and 1 in 1 million T cells. Data came from immunoSEQ multiplex PCR; TCRdb stores just in-frame clones and leaves some out. The sample has some 200,000 clones, roughly 65% seen once. This CDR3 comprises 14 residues. Germline CDR1 SGHVS, CDR2 FNYEAQ. The V and J ends lost 0 bases and 6 bases respectively, with 9 bases between them. The receptor comes from a human donor with chronic lymphocytic leukemia. Sequenced here: PBMCs, sampled after 12 months of ibrutinib treatment. The J gene is TRBJ1-5, the V gene TRBV7-6; a possible D gene is TRBD1 (5 bases). The CDR3 reads CASSLAGGTQPQHF. The CDR3 bases are TGTGCCAGCAGCTTAGCGGGGGGAACTCAGCCCCAGCATTTT.